The clone carrying this T cell receptor (beta chain) has ten or more counts. Time point: after trial treatment. Specified treatment: LDRT plus nivolumab, ipilimumab, low-dose cyclophosphamide and aspirin (RACIN trial). This sample is part of a study of low-dose radiotherapy and immunotherapy resistance in tumors. Study-level information: Treatment of Cohort 1 consisted of 0.5 Gy per fraction every 2 weeks, adding up to 6.5 Gy.

Covering alpha and beta chains, TRAV- and TRBV-specific primers were used for the first-strand cDNA. With a V-primer adapter and a constant-region primer, TCRs were amplified for approximately 20 PCR cycles. TCRdb reprocessed the reads with MiXCR, giving one entry per CDR3 protein. The data show about 80,000 distinct CDR3 sequences, under 20% seen once. The sample here was PBMCs, taken after low-dose radiotherapy plus immunotherapy. The TCR was taken from a male donor with prostate cancer.

CDR3 amino acids: CASRDFNEQFF. The DNA for the CDR3 is TGTGCCAGCAGGGACTTCAATGAGCAGTTCTTC. The V call is TRBV2, the J call TRBJ2-1; weak D call: TRBD2 (5 bases). The CDR3 runs 11 residues. Trimming removed 6 bases at V and 6 bases at J, with 6 bases between. Germline V gives CDR1 SNHLY, CDR2 FYNNEI. The complete variable domain, with remaining parts taken from reference TRBV2 and TRBJ2-1, reads EPEVTQTPSHQVTQMGQEVILRCVPISNHLYFYWYRQILGQKVEFLVSFYNNEISEKSEIFDDQFSVERPDGSNFTLKIRSTKLEDSAMYFCASRDFNEQFFGPGTRLTVL.